The rows below give T cell receptor beta chains drawn from one sample of a study of blood T cell repertoires in COVID-19. The data were produced by immunoSEQ multiplex PCR, yet TCRdb's version contains in-frame clones alone and is incomplete. This sample has just under 65,000 clones, with more than 60% found just once. Sequences were obtained from peripheral blood. These receptors all stem from a human donor in a cohort sampled during active COVID-19. Both conserved end residues are part of each CDR3. A D gene is named only where the DNA matches it firmly.

d_gene	len	v_gene	CDR3aa
.	15	TRBV6-2/TRBV6-3	CASIPGFTAGETQYF
.	11	TRBV20-1	CSARGPETQYF
TRBD2	14	TRBV7-8	CASSAAGGFYEQYF
.	14	TRBV11-2	CASSLDYGAGELFF
.	14	TRBV15	CATSGVSSYNEQFF
TRBD1	16	TRBV10-3	CAISAGTGGGKAEAFF
TRBD1	15	TRBV7-9	CASSRGTGVGYGYTF
.	14	TRBV5-1	CASSSGRPNEKLFF
TRBD1	15	TRBV19	CASSTGTGFNYGYTF
.	15	TRBV18	CASSPQYRENQPQHF
TRBD2	15	TRBV7-8	CASRDSGGPVDTQYF
.	13	TRBV18	CASSPRGGETQYF
.	16	TRBV18	CASSPPGNRATGELFF
.	16	TRBV4-1	CASSQVNLGFPETQYF
TRBD1	15	TRBV28	CASSSTGTNTGELFF
.	17	TRBV5-1	CASSSGRVHSGANVLTF
.	14	TRBV4-2	CASSRGEADEKLFF
TRBD1	15	TRBV2	CASSVSGGNSYEQYF
TRBD1	14	TRBV5-1	CASSFQGASYGYTF
TRBD2	14	TRBV11-2	CASSFLAGRNEQFF
.	14	TRBV5-6	CASSLSRIVDTIYF
.	14	TRBV19	CASSEYFGANVLTF
TRBD1	14	TRBV6-1	CASSETGGGYEQYF
TRBD1	14	TRBV12-5	CASGQDRATDTQYF
.	14	TRBV5-4	CASSLGGLVVEAFF
.	14	TRBV30	CAWGVTTANTEAFF
.	16	TRBV11-2	CASSITLRDSTLEQYF
TRBD1	16	TRBV3-1/TRBV3-2	CASSQVTGGGRRKLFF
.	15	TRBV5-6	CASSSPRGVNEKLFF
TRBD1	14	TRBV2	CASSEAGQGLKAFF
.	12	TRBV29-1	CSVGRNYYEQYF
.	15	TRBV14	CASSQAGGLSTEAFF